A selection of T cell receptor beta chains follows, all from one sample in a study of human T cells and chemical hapten exposure. From the RACE reads, TCRdb called clonotypes with MiXCR, one entry per CDR3 protein. The table lists some 71,000 distinct CDR3 sequences, around 10% of them singletons. Specimen: whole blood, collected in connection with sensitization to the hapten diphenylcyclopropenone (DPC). These receptors originate from a woman aged 45-65 years with alopecia areata. Some clones in this sample may be carry-over from other donors' samples. Each CDR3 is given with its conserved first and last residue. The D gene is left open where the match is weak. Part of the rows lack a size; the others show once, few, many or a class for expanded clones.

J gene,D gene,clone size,V gene,CDR3 protein,CDR3 DNA
TRBJ2-3,.,many,TRBV20-1,CSARDGYTDTQYF,TGCAGTGCTAGAGACGGGTACACAGATACGCAGTATTTT
TRBJ1-2,TRBD1,many,TRBV20-1,CSASQGATGGYTF,TGCAGTGCTTCACAGGGGGCGACGGGTGGCTACACCTTC
TRBJ2-3,TRBD2,many,TRBV5-1,CASSLESSGGADTQYF,TGCGCCAGCAGCTTGGAGTCTAGCGGGGGGGCCGATACGCAGTATTTT
TRBJ2-3,.,few,TRBV5-1,CASSSGLPTDTQYF,TGCGCCAGCAGCTCTGGACTTCCCACAGATACGCAGTATTTT
TRBJ2-1,TRBD2,many,TRBV6-1,CASSLEGTSSTNEQFF,TGTGCCAGCAGTCTCGAAGGGACTAGCTCTACGAATGAGCAGTTCTTC
TRBJ1-2,.,few,TRBV9,CASSAETATYGYTF,TGTGCCAGCAGCGCCGAGACGGCGACCTATGGCTACACCTTC
TRBJ2-1,.,.,TRBV6-2/TRBV6-3,CASTTPGMFQFF,TGTGCCAGCACCACCCCGGGGATGTTTCAGTTCTTC
TRBJ2-1,.,.,TRBV3-1,CASSPIQGTRDEQFF,TGTGCCAGCAGCCCTATACAGGGAACTCGAGATGAGCAGTTCTTC
TRBJ2-1,.,.,TRBV28,CASSLWREPSYNEQFF,TGTGCCAGCAGTTTATGGCGGGAACCCTCCTACAATGAGCAGTTCTTC
TRBJ2-3,.,.,TRBV20-1,CSADLQGDSADTQYF,TGCAGTGCTGACCTACAGGGAGATTCAGCAGATACGCAGTATTTT
TRBJ1-5,.,few,TRBV18,CASSPIPGYEQPQHF,TGTGCCAGCTCACCAATTCCAGGGTATGAGCAGCCCCAGCATTTT
TRBJ1-6,TRBD1,many,TRBV28,CASSLYPIGTGIHF,TGTGCCAGCAGTCTCTATCCCATCGGGACAGGGATACACTTT
TRBJ2-5,TRBD1,many,TRBV5-1,CASSFQGAEETQYF,TGCGCCAGCAGCTTCCAGGGGGCCGAAGAGACCCAGTACTTC
TRBJ1-1,.,.,TRBV28,CASSLAQKAFF,TGTGCCAGCAGCCTCGCCCAGAAAGCTTTCTTT
TRBJ1-2,TRBD1,few,TRBV5-1,CASSLDRGLDGYTF,TGCGCCAGCAGTTTGGACAGGGGGCTGGATGGCTACACCTTC
TRBJ1-1,.,many,TRBV4-2,CASSQDRYTEAFF,TGTGCCAGCAGCCAAGATAGGTACACTGAAGCTTTCTTT
TRBJ1-2,.,few,TRBV28,CASSSDYYGYTF,TGTGCCAGCAGTTCAGACTACTATGGCTACACCTTC
TRBJ2-7,.,.,TRBV6-2/TRBV6-3,CASSYTQSQYF,TGTGCCAGCAGTTATACGCAATCGCAGTACTTC
TRBJ2-4,TRBD2,many,TRBV10-2,CASRAGDWDIQYF,TGCGCCAGCCGGGCGGGGGATTGGGACATTCAGTACTTC
TRBJ2-3,.,.,TRBV29-1,CSVEDFADTQYF,TGCAGCGTTGAAGATTTTGCAGATACGCAGTATTTT
TRBJ2-2,.,many,TRBV19,CASTYLGSTGELFF,TGTGCCAGTACCTATCTGGGGTCCACCGGGGAGCTGTTTTTT
TRBJ2-7,.,.,TRBV14,CASSHRSNEVYEQYF,TGTGCCAGCAGTCACCGGTCTAATGAAGTCTACGAGCAGTACTTC
TRBJ2-3,.,many,TRBV11-2,CASSLGYGRSFSTDTQYF,TGTGCCAGCAGCCTGGGGTATGGGAGATCCTTTAGCACAGATACGCAGTATTTT
TRBJ2-1,.,few,TRBV7-6,CASTVEGVSYNEQFF,TGTGCCAGCACTGTTGAGGGTGTCTCCTACAATGAGCAGTTCTTC
TRBJ1-5,.,many,TRBV6-2/TRBV6-3,CASSYHGNQPQHF,TGTGCCAGCAGTTACCATGGAAATCAGCCCCAGCATTTT
TRBJ1-5,.,many,TRBV12-3/TRBV12-4,CASRAQGNSNQPQHF,TGTGCCAGCAGGGCTCAGGGCAATAGCAATCAGCCCCAGCATTTT
TRBJ1-2,.,many,TRBV12-3/TRBV12-4,CASSFLYPGLYGYTF,TGTGCCAGCAGTTTTCTCTACCCCGGGTTATATGGCTACACCTTC
TRBJ2-3,TRBD2,.,TRBV28,CASNPRGGLAGVSDTQYF,TGTGCCAGCAACCCTCGTGGGGGACTAGCGGGGGTTAGCGATACGCAGTATTTT
TRBJ1-5,.,few,TRBV15,CATSNQGNQPQHF,TGTGCCACCAGCAACCAGGGTAATCAGCCCCAGCATTTT
TRBJ1-1,.,.,TRBV6-5,CASSYRLRGTEAFF,TGTGCCAGCAGTTATAGGCTAAGGGGCACTGAAGCTTTCTTT
TRBJ1-2,.,few,TRBV6-6,CASSYSYRPNYGYTF,TGTGCCAGCAGTTACTCATACCGGCCTAACTATGGCTACACCTTC
TRBJ2-5,.,many,TRBV10-1,CASSQGLQETQYF,TGCGCCAGCAGCCAGGGTCTTCAAGAGACCCAGTACTTC
TRBJ1-2,.,many,TRBV7-2,CASSLAQQALANYGYTF,TGTGCCAGCAGCTTAGCGCAACAGGCCCTTGCTAACTATGGCTACACCTTC
TRBJ2-3,.,few,TRBV28,CASSSPAQGTDTQYF,TGTGCCAGCAGTTCGCCTGCCCAGGGAACAGATACGCAGTATTTT
TRBJ2-3,.,.,TRBV2,CASKRDSTDTQYF,TGTGCCAGCAAAAGGGACTCAACAGATACGCAGTATTTT
TRBJ1-6,.,.,TRBV20-1,CCARVRTPLSSPLHF,TGCTGTGCTAGAGTCCGGACCCCCCTTAGTTCACCCCTCCACTTT
TRBJ1-2,.,many,TRBV21-1,CASSTYGQDPYYGYTF,TGTGCCAGCAGCACCTACGGACAGGACCCGTACTATGGCTACACCTTC
TRBJ2-3,TRBD2,few,TRBV20-1,CSAPTSGRGFTDTQYF,TGCAGTGCGCCGACTAGCGGGAGAGGTTTCACAGATACGCAGTATTTT
TRBJ2-1,.,.,TRBV3-1,CASSQHRERLEQFF,TGTGCCAGCAGCCAGCACCGAGAGAGGCTGGAGCAGTTCTTC
TRBJ2-1,.,few,TRBV20-1,CSAPGVKQNEQFF,TGCAGTGCCCCCGGTGTCAAACAGAATGAGCAGTTCTTC
TRBJ2-3,.,.,TRBV28,CASSYRENTDTQYF,TGTGCCAGCAGTTACAGGGAGAACACAGATACGCAGTATTTT